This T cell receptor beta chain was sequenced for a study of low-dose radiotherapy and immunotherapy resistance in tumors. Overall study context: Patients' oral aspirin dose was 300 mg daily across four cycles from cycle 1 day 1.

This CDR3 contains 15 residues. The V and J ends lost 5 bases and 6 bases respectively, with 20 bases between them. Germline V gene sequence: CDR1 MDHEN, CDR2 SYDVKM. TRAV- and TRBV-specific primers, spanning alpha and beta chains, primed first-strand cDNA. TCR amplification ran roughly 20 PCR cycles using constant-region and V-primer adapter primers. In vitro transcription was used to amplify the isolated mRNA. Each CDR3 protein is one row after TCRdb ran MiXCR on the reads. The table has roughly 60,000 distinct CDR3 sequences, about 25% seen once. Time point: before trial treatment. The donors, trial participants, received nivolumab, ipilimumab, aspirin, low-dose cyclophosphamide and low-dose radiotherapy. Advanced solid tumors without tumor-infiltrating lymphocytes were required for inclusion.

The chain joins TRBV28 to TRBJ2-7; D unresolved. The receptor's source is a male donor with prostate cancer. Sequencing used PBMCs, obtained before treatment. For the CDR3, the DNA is TGTGCCAGCAGTCCACTACCGCGGCCCTGGAGCGAGCAGTACTTC. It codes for CASSPLPRPWSEQYF.